Listed here are 21 T cell receptor beta chains from one sample, sequenced in a study of control samples from healthy donors and cancer patients. Here immunoSEQ multiplex PCR was the method, and the copy in TCRdb shows in-frame clones only, minus some. The sample contains about 110,000 clones, roughly 90% of which appear only once. Sequenced input: PBMCs. These receptors originate from a woman between 55 and 75 years old with lung cancer.

This chain joins TRBV6-5 and TRBJ1-3; D gene uncertain. CDR3 length equals 16 residues. Germline V gene data show CDR1 as MNHEY and CDR2 as SVGAGI. Deletions cut 0 bases from V and 2 bases from J, with 11 bases between. The CDR3 DNA sequence: TGTGCCAGCAGTTACTCGGAACGGCACGCTGGAAACACCATATATTTT. Amino acid sequence: CASSYSERHAGNTIYF.

The rearrangement uses TRBV30 and TRBJ1-5, with D maybe TRBD1 (5 bases). Germline V gene data show CDR1 as GTSNPN and CDR2 as SVGIG (reference sequence). The germline V and J ends were trimmed by 0 bases and 1 base, with 19 bases remaining between them. The CDR3 has 18 residues. The CDR3 spells CAWSVQDSWYQSNQPQHF. CDR3 in DNA: TGTGCCTGGAGTGTACAAGACAGTTGGTATCAGAGCAATCAGCCCCAGCATTTT.

The chain carries TRBV5-1 and TRBJ1-2, with D unclear. V lost 0 bases and J lost 1, with 7 bases in between. Germline V CDR1 and CDR2: SGHRS, YFSETQ. This CDR3 has 14 residues. The CDR3 spells CASSLDRNNYGYTF. CDR3 nucleotide sequence: TGCGCCAGCAGCTTGGATCGCAATAACTATGGCTACACCTTC.

The DNA of the CDR3 is TGTGCCAGCAGCTTGGGGCCTCAGCGGGGGTCGAACACCGGGGAGCTGTTTTTT. Protein: CASSLGPQRGSNTGELFF. The chain combines TRBV7-2 with TRBJ2-2, with 8 bases fitting TRBD2. There are 18 residues in the CDR3. The germline V gene has CDR1 SGHTA and CDR2 FQGNSA. V lost 3 bases to trimming and J lost 0 bases; unmatched junction nucleotides: 9. The full variable domain, with the rest looked up from reference TRBV7-2 and TRBJ2-2, is GAGVSQSPSNKVTEKGKDVELRCDPISGHTALYWYRQSLGQGLEFLIYFQGNSAPDKSGLPSDRFSAERTGGSVSTLTIQRTQQEDSAVYLCASSLGPQRGSNTGELFFGEGSRLTVL.

The genes are TRBV19 and TRBJ2-2, with TRBD1 matching over 7 bases. The CDR3 has 14 amino acids. The J segment lost 4 bases and the V segment lost 11 bases, leaving 10 bases of the junction unmatched. Germline CDR1 is LNHDA and CDR2 is SQIVND (reference sequence). The DNA for the CDR3 is TGTGCCTGTGACAGGGTGGGGTCCACCGGGGAGCTGTTTTTT. This gives the protein CACDRVGSTGELFF.

The V call is TRBV11-2, the J call TRBJ2-2; 7 bases are shared with TRBD1. With 4 bases clipped from V and 2 bases from J, the junction kept 4 bases outside the gene matches. The CDR3 is made up of 15 amino acids. Germline V gene sequence: CDR1 SGHAT, CDR2 FQNNGV. The DNA for the CDR3 is TGTGCCAGCAGCTCCGGGACAGCTAACACCGGGGAGCTGTTTTTT. This encodes CASSSGTANTGELFF. Complete variable domain (other parts from reference TRBV11-2 and TRBJ2-2): EAGVAQSPRYKIIEKRQSVAFWCNPISGHATLYWYQQILGQGPKLLIQFQNNGVVDDSQLPKDRFSAERLKGVDSTLKIQPAKLEDSAVYLCASSSGTANTGELFFGEGSRLTVL.

The rearrangement uses TRBV7-2 and TRBJ1-4; maybe TRBD1 (6 bases). Germline-derived CDR1 and CDR2 are SGHTA and FQGNSA. The CDR3 length is 14 residues. V was pared by 5 bases and J by 3 bases, with 10 bases between. The CDR3 protein is CASSRGVSNEKLFF. The CDR3 nucleotides read TGTGCCAGCAGCAGGGGGGTATCTAATGAAAAACTGTTTTTT.

Here the CDR3 reads CASTYGVGGNTIYF. DNA for the CDR3: TGTGCCAGCACCTACGGGGTAGGTGGAAACACCATATATTTT. This chain links TRBV11-3 with TRBJ1-3, with D uncertain. Germline V gene lookup returns CDR1 SGHNT and CDR2 YENEEA. The CDR3 is 14 residues long. V gave up 7 bases and J gave up 3 bases, with 13 bases separating them.

The J gene is TRBJ2-2, the V gene TRBV30; D unclear. The CDR3 consists of 12 residues. Germline CDR1 reads GTSNPN; CDR2 reads SVGIG (reference sequence). V was shortened by 0 bases and J by 6 bases, with 5 bases between the two germline ends. The CDR3 here is CAWSVVPGELFF. The CDR3 DNA sequence: TGTGCCTGGAGTGTAGTCCCCGGGGAGCTGTTTTTT.

CDR3 nucleotide sequence: TGTGCCAGCAGCGTTACCGGGACAGGGGACGGGGAGCTGTTTTTT. Its protein is CASSVTGTGDGELFF. The chain carries TRBV9 and TRBJ2-2; the match to TRBD1 covers 10 bases. The CDR3 has 15 amino acids. With 2 bases clipped from V and 7 bases from J, the junction kept 5 bases outside the gene matches. The germline gives CDR1 SGDLS, CDR2 YYNGEE.

This rearrangement joins TRBV30 to TRBJ1-3; D unresolved. CDR3 length: 15 residues. Germline V gene data show CDR1 as GTSNPN and CDR2 as SVGIG (reference sequence). V was pared by 0 bases and J by 0 bases, with 9 bases between. Written as DNA, the CDR3 is TGTGCCTGGAGTGTAGGTCAGGCCTCTGGAAACACCATATATTTT. It translates to CAWSVGQASGNTIYF.

The chain recombines TRBV28 with TRBJ2-7; 12 positions match TRBD2. The germline V gene has CDR1 MDHEN and CDR2 SYDVKM. V was clipped by 3 bases and J by 7 bases; unmatched bases: 7. The CDR3 is 15 amino acids. CDR3 DNA: TGTGCCAGCAGTTTTCGACTAGCGGGAGCGGGTGAGCAGTACTTC. It yields the protein CASSFRLAGAGEQYF.

In regard to this clone: One end of the junction varies from germline; a read error may be responsible. This chain links TRBV18 with TRBJ2-4; 7 nucleotides agree with TRBD1. This CDR3 region has 17 residues. The germline gives CDR1 KGHSH, CDR2 LQKENI. The CDR3 DNA sequence: TGTGCCAGCTCGCCACGGAACGACAACAGGGGTGGGAACATTCAGTACTTC. Translation gives CASSPRNDNRGGNIQYF.

This clone occurred once. The chain employs TRBV23-1 and TRBJ2-5, with 7 nucleotides matching TRBD2. TRBV23-1 is an open reading frame whose function is uncertain. The CDR3 is made up of 15 amino acids. The V gene end was trimmed by 7 bases and the J gene end by 5 bases; junction bases not matched to a gene: 13. CDR3 DNA sequence: TGCGCCAGCACCCGCGGCGCGGGAGTGGAGGAGACCCAGTACTTC. Translated: CASTRGAGVEETQYF.

This clone was seen a handful of times. The V gene is TRBV5-1, the J gene TRBJ2-2; D is perhaps TRBD1 or TRBD2 (5 bases each). CDR1 is SGHRS and CDR2 is YFSETQ in the germline V gene. The CDR3 totals 17 residues. V was cut by 7 bases and J by 3 bases, with 22 bases left in between. CDR3 loop: CASFGATLLGDTGELFF. CDR3 nucleotide sequence: TGCGCCAGCTTTGGGGCGACTTTATTGGGGGACACCGGGGAGCTGTTTTTT.

This clone was seen once. The V and J genes are TRBV19 and TRBJ1-2, with D perhaps matching TRBD1 (6 bases). The CDR3 totals 15 residues. V lost 5 bases and J 7 bases, leaving 20 bases between the germline ends. Germline V gene sequence: CDR1 LNHDA, CDR2 SQIVND (reference sequence). This CDR3 is CASSPQGLISRGYTF. Here the CDR3 DNA reads TGTGCCAGTAGTCCCCAGGGGTTAATAAGTCGTGGCTACACCTTC.

The chain joins TRBV7-3 to TRBJ1-1, with D hard to call. CDR3 length: 14 amino acids. The V gene's germline CDR1 is SGHTA and CDR2 FQGTGA. The germline V and J ends were trimmed by 2 bases and 1 base, with 8 bases remaining between them. Here the CDR3 reads CASSLGGRNTEAFF. The CDR3 nucleotides read TGTGCCAGCAGCTTAGGAGGGAGGAACACTGAAGCTTTCTTT.

In the case of this clone: Different DNA sequences within this sample yield the same CDR3. This sequence joins TRBV30 and TRBJ2-7; D is uncertain. The CDR3 is made up of 12 amino acids. Germline assignment: CDR1 GTSNPN and CDR2 SVGIG (reference sequence). V shed 1 base and J shed 2 bases, with 6 bases lying between them. CDR3 sequence: CAWSGDTYEQYF. CDR3 sequence (DNA): TGTGCCTGGAGTGGAGACACCTACGAGCAGTACTTC.

This clone was detected once. V gene TRBV29-1 combines with J gene TRBJ2-3, with a tentative D call TRBD1 (5 bases). The CDR3 is 15 residues long. Germline V gene sequence: CDR1 SQVTM, CDR2 ANQGSEA. V was cut by 3 bases and J by 1 base, with 14 bases left in between. This CDR3 is CSVDHRSRGTDTQYF. The CDR3 nucleotides are TGCAGCGTTGACCATCGCAGCAGGGGCACAGATACGCAGTATTTT.

The chain uses TRBV19 and TRBJ2-7, with D unresolved. Germline-derived CDR1 and CDR2 are LNHDA and SQIVND (reference sequence). V was trimmed by 3 bases and J by 1 base, leaving 16 bases between them. The CDR3 is made up of 16 amino acids. For the CDR3, the DNA is TGTGCCAGTAGTATTATTTCAGGTGGTGTGTCCTACGAGCAGTACTTC. Its translation: CASSIISGGVSYEQYF.

This chain joins TRBV7-2 and TRBJ1-1, with 7 nucleotides matching TRBD1. With 3 bases clipped from V and 4 bases from J, the junction kept 5 bases outside the gene matches. The CDR3 has 14 amino acids. The germline CDR1 and CDR2 sequences are SGHTA and FQGNSA. The DNA of the CDR3 is TGTGCCAGCAGCTTTAACAGGGGCCGCACTGAAGCTTTCTTT. As protein: CASSFNRGRTEAFF. Full variable domain (outside the CDR3, taken from reference TRBV7-2 and TRBJ1-1): GAGVSQSPSNKVTEKGKDVELRCDPISGHTALYWYRQSLGQGLEFLIYFQGNSAPDKSGLPSDRFSAERTGGSVSTLTIQRTQQEDSAVYLCASSFNRGRTEAFFGQGTRLTVV.